This T cell receptor beta chain was identified in a study of blood T cell repertoires in COVID-19. The overall study: The United States, Italy and Spain supplied acute and convalescent COVID-19 samples.

The method was immunoSEQ multiplex PCR; TCRdb's version includes in-frame clones alone and lacks a portion of them. The table includes a few hundred thousand clones, 80% to 90% detected once. The CDR3 runs 14 residues. Germline loops: CDR1 SGHRS, CDR2 YFSETQ. V was clipped by 4 bases and J by 5 bases; unmatched bases: 6. Sequencing used peripheral blood. The receptor was derived from a man in his fifties or sixties who had recovered from COVID-19. The chain is built from TRBV5-1 and TRBJ2-7, with TRBD2 matching 10 bases. The CDR3 DNA reads as TGCGCCAGCAGCGCTAGCGGGAGATTCCACGAGCAGTACTTC. Encoded protein: CASSASGRFHEQYF.